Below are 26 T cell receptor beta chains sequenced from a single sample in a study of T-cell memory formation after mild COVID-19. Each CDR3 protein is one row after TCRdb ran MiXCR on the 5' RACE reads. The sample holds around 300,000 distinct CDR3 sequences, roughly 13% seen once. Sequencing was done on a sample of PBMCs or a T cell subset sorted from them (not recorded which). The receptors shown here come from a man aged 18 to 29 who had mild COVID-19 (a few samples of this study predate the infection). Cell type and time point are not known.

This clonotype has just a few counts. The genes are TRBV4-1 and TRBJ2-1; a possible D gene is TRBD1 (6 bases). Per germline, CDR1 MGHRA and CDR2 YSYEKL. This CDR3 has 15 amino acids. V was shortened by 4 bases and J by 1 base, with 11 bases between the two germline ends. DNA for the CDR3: TGCGCCAGCAGCCGGCCAGGGGATTCCTACAATGAGCAGTTCTTC. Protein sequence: CASSRPGDSYNEQFF.

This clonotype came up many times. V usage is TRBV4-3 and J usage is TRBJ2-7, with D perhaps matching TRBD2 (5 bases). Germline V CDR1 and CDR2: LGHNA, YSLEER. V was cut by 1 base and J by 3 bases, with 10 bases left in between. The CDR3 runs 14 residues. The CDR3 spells CASSQGSGNYEQYF. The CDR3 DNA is TGCGCCAGCAGCCAAGGTTCGGGAAACTACGAGCAGTACTTC.

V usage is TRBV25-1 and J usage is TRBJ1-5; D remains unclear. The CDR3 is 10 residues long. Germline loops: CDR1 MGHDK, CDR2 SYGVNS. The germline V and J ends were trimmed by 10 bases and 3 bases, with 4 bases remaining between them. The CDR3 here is CAKDNQPQHF. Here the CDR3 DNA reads TGTGCCAAGGACAATCAGCCCCAGCATTTT.

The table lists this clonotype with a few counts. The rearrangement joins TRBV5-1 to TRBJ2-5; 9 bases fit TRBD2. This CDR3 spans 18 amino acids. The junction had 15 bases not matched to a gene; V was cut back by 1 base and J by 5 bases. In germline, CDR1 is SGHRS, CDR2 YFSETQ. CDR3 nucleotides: TGCGCCAGCAGCTTGTTGTCTGAAGCGGGGGGACTCCAGGAGACCCAGTACTTC. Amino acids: CASSLLSEAGGLQETQYF.

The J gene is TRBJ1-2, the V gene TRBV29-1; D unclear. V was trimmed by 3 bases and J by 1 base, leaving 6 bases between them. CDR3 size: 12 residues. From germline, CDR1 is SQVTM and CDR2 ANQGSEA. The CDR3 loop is CSVDRVNYGYTF. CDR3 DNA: TGCAGCGTTGACCGGGTTAACTATGGCTACACCTTC.

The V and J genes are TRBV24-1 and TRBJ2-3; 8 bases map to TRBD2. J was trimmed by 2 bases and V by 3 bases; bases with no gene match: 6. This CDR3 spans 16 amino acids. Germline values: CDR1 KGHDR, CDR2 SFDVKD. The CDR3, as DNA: TGTGCCACCAGTGATCCTAGCGGGCGATCCACAGATACGCAGTATTTT. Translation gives CATSDPSGRSTDTQYF.

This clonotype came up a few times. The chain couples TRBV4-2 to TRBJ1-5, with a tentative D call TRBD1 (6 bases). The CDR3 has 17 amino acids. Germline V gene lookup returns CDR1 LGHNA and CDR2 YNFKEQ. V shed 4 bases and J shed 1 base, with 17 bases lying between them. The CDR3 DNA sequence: TGTGCCAGCAGCCCTTGGCGGGGGCCAGAGAGCAATCAGCCCCAGCATTTT. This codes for CASSPWRGPESNQPQHF.

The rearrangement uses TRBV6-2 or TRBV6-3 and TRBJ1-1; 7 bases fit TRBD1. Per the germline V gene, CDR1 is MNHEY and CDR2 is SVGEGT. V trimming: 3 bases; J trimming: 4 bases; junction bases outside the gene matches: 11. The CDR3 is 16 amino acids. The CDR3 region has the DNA TGTGCCAGCAGTTATAAAAAGGGGGCGGTCTCCACTGAAGCTTTCTTT. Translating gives CASSYKKGAVSTEAFF.

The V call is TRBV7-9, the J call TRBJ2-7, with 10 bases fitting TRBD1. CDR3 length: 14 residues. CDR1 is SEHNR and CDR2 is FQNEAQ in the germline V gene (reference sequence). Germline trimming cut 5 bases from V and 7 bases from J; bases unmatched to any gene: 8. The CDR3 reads CASSAGTGVQEQYF. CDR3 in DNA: TGTGCCAGCAGCGCCGGGACAGGGGTGCAGGAGCAGTACTTC. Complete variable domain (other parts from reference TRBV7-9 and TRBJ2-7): DTGVSQNPRHKITKRGQNVTFRCDPISEHNRLYWYRQTLGQGPEFLTYFQNEAQLEKSRLLSDRFSAERPKGSFSTLEIQRTEQGDSAMYLCASSAGTGVQEQYFGPGTRLTVT.

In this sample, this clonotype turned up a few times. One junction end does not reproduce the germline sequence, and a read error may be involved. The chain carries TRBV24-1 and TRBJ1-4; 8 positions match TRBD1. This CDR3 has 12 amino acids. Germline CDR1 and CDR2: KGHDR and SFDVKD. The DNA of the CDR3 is TGTGCCACGAGTGACAGGGGCGAAAAACTGTTTTTT. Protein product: CATSDRGEKLFF.

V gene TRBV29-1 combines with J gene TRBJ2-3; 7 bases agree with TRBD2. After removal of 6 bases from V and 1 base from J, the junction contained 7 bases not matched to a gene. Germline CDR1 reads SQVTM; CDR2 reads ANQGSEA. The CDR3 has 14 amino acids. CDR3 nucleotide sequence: TGCAGCGTCCGAGGACTAGAAGGCACAGATACGCAGTATTTT. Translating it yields CSVRGLEGTDTQYF.

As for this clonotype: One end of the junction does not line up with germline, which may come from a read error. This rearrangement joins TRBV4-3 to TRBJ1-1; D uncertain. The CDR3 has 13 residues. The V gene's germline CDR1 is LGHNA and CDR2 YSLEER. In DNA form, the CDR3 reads TGCGCCAGCAGACAAGATTTCGGTGTTCGTGCTTTCTTT. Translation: CASRQDFGVRAFF.

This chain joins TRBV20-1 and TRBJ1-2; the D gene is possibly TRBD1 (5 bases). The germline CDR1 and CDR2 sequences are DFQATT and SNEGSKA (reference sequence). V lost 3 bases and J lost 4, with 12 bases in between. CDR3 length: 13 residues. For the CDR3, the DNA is TGCAGTGCTAGTGGGGCCCTGGGCTATGGCTACACCTTC. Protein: CSASGALGYGYTF.

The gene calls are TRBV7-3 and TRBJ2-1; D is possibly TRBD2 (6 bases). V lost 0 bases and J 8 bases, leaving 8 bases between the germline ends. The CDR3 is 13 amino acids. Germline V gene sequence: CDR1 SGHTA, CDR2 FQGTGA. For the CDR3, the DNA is TGTGCCAGCAGCTTAACTGCGGGGTATGAGCAGTTCTTC. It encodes CASSLTAGYEQFF.

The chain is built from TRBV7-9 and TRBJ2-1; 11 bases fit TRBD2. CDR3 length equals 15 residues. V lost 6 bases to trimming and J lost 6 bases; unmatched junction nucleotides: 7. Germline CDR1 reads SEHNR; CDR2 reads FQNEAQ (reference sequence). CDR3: CASRVAGGPGNEQFF. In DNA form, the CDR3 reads TGTGCCAGCAGAGTAGCGGGGGGGCCAGGCAATGAGCAGTTCTTC.

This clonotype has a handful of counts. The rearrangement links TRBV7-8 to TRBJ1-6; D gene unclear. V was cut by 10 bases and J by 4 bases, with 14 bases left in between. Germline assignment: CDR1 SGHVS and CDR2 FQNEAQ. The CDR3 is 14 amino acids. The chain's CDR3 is CATRFSGYNSPLHF. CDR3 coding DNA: TGTGCCACCCGGTTTTCGGGGTATAATTCACCCCTCCACTTT.

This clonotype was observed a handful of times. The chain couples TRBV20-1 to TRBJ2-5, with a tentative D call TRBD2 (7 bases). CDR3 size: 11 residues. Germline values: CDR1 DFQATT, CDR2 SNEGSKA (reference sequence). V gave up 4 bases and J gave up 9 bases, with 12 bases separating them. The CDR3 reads CSANAGASQYF. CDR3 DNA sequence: TGCAGTGCTAACGCGGGGGCCTCCCAGTACTTC.

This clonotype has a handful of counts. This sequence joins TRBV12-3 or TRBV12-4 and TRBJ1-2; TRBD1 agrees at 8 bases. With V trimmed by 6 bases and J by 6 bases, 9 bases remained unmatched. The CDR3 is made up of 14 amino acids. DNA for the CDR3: TGTGCCAGCAGCGAACCCCAGGGGGCTCATGGCTACACCTTC. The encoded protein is CASSEPQGAHGYTF.

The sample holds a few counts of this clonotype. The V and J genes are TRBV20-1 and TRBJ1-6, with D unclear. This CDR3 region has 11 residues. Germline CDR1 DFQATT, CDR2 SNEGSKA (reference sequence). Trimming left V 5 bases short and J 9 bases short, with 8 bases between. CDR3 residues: CSAGHPSPLHF. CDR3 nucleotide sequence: TGCAGTGCTGGCCACCCTTCACCCCTCCACTTT.

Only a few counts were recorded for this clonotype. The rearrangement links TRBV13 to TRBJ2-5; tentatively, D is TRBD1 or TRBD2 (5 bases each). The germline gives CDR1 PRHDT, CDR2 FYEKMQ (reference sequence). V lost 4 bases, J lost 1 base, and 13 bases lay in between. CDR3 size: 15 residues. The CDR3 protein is CASSSRFGAQETQYF. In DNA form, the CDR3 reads TGTGCCAGCAGCTCGAGGTTCGGGGCCCAAGAGACCCAGTACTTC.

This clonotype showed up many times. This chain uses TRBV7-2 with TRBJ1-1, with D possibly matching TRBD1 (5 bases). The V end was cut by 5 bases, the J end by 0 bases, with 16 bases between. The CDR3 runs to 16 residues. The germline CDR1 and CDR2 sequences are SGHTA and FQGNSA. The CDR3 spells CASSPGGAGMNTEAFF. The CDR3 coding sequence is TGTGCCAGCAGCCCCGGAGGGGCAGGCATGAACACTGAAGCTTTCTTT.

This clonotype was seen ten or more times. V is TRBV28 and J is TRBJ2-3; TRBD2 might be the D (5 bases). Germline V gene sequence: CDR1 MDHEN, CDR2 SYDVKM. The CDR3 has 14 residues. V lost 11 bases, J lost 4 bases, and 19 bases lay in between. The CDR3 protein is CAGSSGWRADTQYF. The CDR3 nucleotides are TGTGCCGGTTCCTCGGGGTGGCGGGCAGATACGCAGTATTTT.

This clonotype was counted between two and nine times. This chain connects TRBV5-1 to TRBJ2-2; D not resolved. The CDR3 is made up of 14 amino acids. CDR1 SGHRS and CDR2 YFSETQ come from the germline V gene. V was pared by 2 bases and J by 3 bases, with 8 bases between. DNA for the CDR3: TGCGCCAGCAGCTTTATAGGGCACACCGGGGAGCTGTTTTTT. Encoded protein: CASSFIGHTGELFF.

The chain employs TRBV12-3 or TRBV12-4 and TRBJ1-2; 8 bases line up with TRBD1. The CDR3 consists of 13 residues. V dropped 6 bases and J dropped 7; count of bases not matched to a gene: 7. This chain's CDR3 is CASRHRTGSGYTF. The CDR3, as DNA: TGTGCCAGCAGGCACAGGACAGGGAGTGGCTACACCTTC.

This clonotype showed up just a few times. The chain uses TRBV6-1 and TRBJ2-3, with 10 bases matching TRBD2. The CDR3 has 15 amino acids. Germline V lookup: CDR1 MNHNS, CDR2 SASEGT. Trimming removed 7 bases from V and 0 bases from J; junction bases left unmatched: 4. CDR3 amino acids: CASTGLAVSTDTQYF. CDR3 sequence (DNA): TGTGCCAGCACCGGACTAGCGGTTAGCACAGATACGCAGTATTTT.

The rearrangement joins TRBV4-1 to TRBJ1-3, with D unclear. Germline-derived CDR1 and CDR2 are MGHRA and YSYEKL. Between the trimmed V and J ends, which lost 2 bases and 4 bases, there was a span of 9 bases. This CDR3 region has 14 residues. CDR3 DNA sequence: TGCGCCAGCAGCCAACCTACTCTCGGAAACACCATATATTTT. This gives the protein CASSQPTLGNTIYF.